This T cell receptor (beta chain) was observed in a study of T cell responses to AZD1222 COVID-19 vaccine. Profiling relied on immunoSEQ multiplex PCR, and the TCRdb table lists in-frame clones only, not all of them. The table records 150,000 to 200,000 clones, about 90% of them present only once. The length of the CDR3 is 12 residues. The V and J ends lost 0 bases and 4 bases respectively, with 3 bases between them. Germline V gives CDR1 SGHTA, CDR2 FQGNSA. This receptor was taken from an adult who received the AZD1222 COVID-19 vaccine. The V and J genes are TRBV7-2 and TRBJ1-2; D remains unclear. The sample here was peripheral blood, taken 28 days after the second AZD1222 dose. As DNA, the CDR3 is TGTGCCAGCAGCTTAGCTACCTATGGCTACACCTTC. Translated: CASSLATYGYTF.